This T cell receptor (beta chain) was retrieved from a study of blood T cell repertoires in COVID-19. Overall study context: The United States, Italy and Spain provided the acute and convalescent COVID-19 samples. From T cells, B-cell-depleted T cells, or PBMCs came the material, which was cDNA or gDNA.

Seattle patient enrollment occurred during active infection, with longitudinal follow-up thereafter. CDR3 length: 15 residues. V gave up 7 bases and J gave up 6 bases; unmatched junction bases: 13. Germline V lookup: CDR1 MDHEN, CDR2 SYDVKM. As processed by the authors: Quantification of nucleated cells was approximated via reference gene primer amplification. The data were produced by immunoSEQ multiplex PCR, yet TCRdb's version contains in-frame clones alone and is incomplete. That table furnishes V, J and clone size, whereas the DNA furnished D and trimming. Of about 220,000 clones in the sample, roughly four fifths are singletons; the top ten hold about 4.8%.

The receptor was isolated from a woman between 70 and 85 years old with COVID-19, enrolled during active disease. Input material: peripheral blood. The chain links TRBV28 to TRBJ1-1; the match to TRBD1 covers 8 bases. The CDR3 coding sequence is TGTGCCAGCAAGGCGACAGGGGCCCCTGGGGCTGAAGCTTTCTTT. Its protein is CASKATGAPGAEAFF. The full variable domain, rest sourced from reference TRBV28 and TRBJ1-1, is DVKVTQSSRYLVKRTGEKVFLECVQDMDHENMFWYRQDPGLGLRLIYFSYDVKMKEKGDIPEGYSVSREKKERFSLILESASTNQTSMYLCASKATGAPGAEAFFGQGTRLTVV.